Listed below are T cell receptor beta chains from one sample, sequenced in a study of tumor and adjacent non-tumor tissue in lung cancer. TCRdb ran MiXCR on the multiplex PCR reads and lists one entry per CDR3 protein. The sample has approximately 120,000 distinct CDR3 sequences, roughly 80% seen once. Sequenced material: lung tumor tissue. Every receptor here comes from a woman aged 55-70 years with non-small cell lung cancer. The CDR3 runs from the conserved cysteine through the conserved F or W. D genes are given only for firm matches. Size values are once, few and many counts, or a class for expanded clones, and some rows have none.

>.|.|TRBV7-8|TRBJ2-1
CASSERQHVFDEQFF
TGTGCCAGCAGCGAAAGACAGCATGTATTCGATGAGCAGTTCTTC
>.|once|TRBV11-2|TRBJ1-2
CANSVDRLAVYTF
TGTGCCAACAGCGTGGATCGTTTAGCGGTGTACACCTTC
>.|.|TRBV7-8|TRBJ2-2
CASGLSPKTGELFF
TGTGCCAGTGGGCTTAGCCCGAAAACCGGGGAGCTGTTTTTT
>.|.|TRBV6-5|TRBJ1-3
CASIYSTRDPGNSIYF
TGTGCCAGCATTTACTCGACCAGGGACCCTGGAAACAGCATATATTTT
>.|.|TRBV5-1|TRBJ1-1
CASSSLGGYTEAFF
TGCGCCAGCAGCTCCCTGGGTGGGTACACTGAAGCTTTCTTT
>.|.|TRBV20-1|TRBJ2-2
CSALDRYNGELFF
TGCAGTGCCCTCGACCGTTACAACGGGGAGCTGTTTTTT
>.|.|TRBV6-1|TRBJ2-7
CAGCQSSYEQYF
TGTGCCGGCTGTCAAAGCTCCTACGAGCAGTACTTC
>.|.|TRBV11-3|TRBJ1-6
CVSSPRKSSYNSPLHF
TGTGTCAGCAGCCCCAGAAAAAGCTCCTATAATTCACCCCTCCACTTT
>.|.|TRBV11-2|TRBJ2-3
CASNLDLDGGDTQYF
TGTGCCAGCAACTTAGATCTCGATGGGGGGGATACGCAGTATTTT
>.|.|TRBV29-1|TRBJ1-5
CSVQLGSGNQPQHF
TGCAGCGTTCAGCTGGGGTCTGGGAATCAGCCCCAGCATTTT
>.|few|TRBV21-1|TRBJ2-7
CATRIDEQYF
TGTGCAACCAGGATCGACGAGCAGTACTTC
>.|.|TRBV28|TRBJ2-1
CASSLPPGGTSYNEQFF
TGTGCCAGCAGTTTACCCCCAGGCGGGACCTCCTACAATGAGCAGTTCTTC
>.|.|TRBV20-1|TRBJ2-1
CSVRLSQDEQFF
TGCAGTGTTAGACTAAGTCAGGATGAGCAATTCTTC
>.|.|TRBV12-3/TRBV12-4|TRBJ1-5
CASSFSTGSQPQHF
TGTGCCAGCAGTTTTTCCACGGGCAGTCAGCCCCAGCATTTT
>TRBD2|many|TRBV29-1|TRBJ2-5
CSALLAGVVETQYF
TGCAGCGCATTACTAGCGGGAGTGGTGGAGACCCAGTACTTC
>.|many|TRBV20-1|TRBJ2-7
CSARVQPYEQYF
TGCAGTGCTAGAGTTCAGCCCTACGAGCAGTACTTC
>.|.|TRBV4-2|TRBJ2-7
CASSQGTPVLTPYEQYF
TGTGCCAGCAGCCAAGGTACGCCGGTATTAACGCCCTACGAGCAGTACTTC
>TRBD2|once|TRBV11-2|TRBJ2-7
CAISYGTSRSYEKYF
TGTGCCATCAGCTACGGGACTAGCAGGAGCTACGAGAAGTACTTC
>TRBD2|many|TRBV11-3|TRBJ2-1
CASSRQGLAGGRSYNEQFF
TGTGCCAGCAGCCGCCAGGGACTAGCGGGGGGAAGGTCCTACAATGAGCAGTTCTTC
>.|.|TRBV4-3|TRBJ1-2
CASSQTPTAPYDYTF
TGCGCCAGCAGCCAAACCCCGACAGCTCCCTATGACTACACATTC
>.|.|TRBV5-6|TRBJ1-4
CVSSFRAVEKLFF
TGTGTCAGCAGCTTCCGGGCGGTTGAAAAACTGTTTTTT
>.|.|TRBV11-1|TRBJ2-1
CASSSPAGNLDNEEFF
TGTGCCAGCAGCTCTCCTGCCGGGAACTTAGACAATGAGGAGTTTTTC
>.|many|TRBV4-1|TRBJ2-7
CASSQDRVWYEQYF
TGCGCCAGCAGCCAAGACAGGGTTTGGTACGAGCAGTACTTC
>.|.|TRBV5-1|TRBJ2-6
CASSLGSGANVLTF
TGTGCCAGCAGTTTAGGCTCTGGGGCCAACGTCCTGACTTTC
>.|.|TRBV6-2/TRBV6-3|TRBJ1-5
CAGRGGGKEQPQDF
TGTGCCGGCAGGGGTGGGGGAAAGGAGCAGCCCCAGGATTTT
>TRBD2|.|TRBV20-1|TRBJ2-3
CRPSSASGITDTQYF
TGCAGGCCAAGTTCTGCTAGCGGGATCACAGATACACAGTATTTT
>TRBD1|once|TRBV11-3|TRBJ2-1
CASSLGQSVYNEQFF
TGTGCCAGCAGCTTGGGACAGTCGGTCTACAATGAGCAATTCTTC
>.|.|TRBV5-5|TRBJ1-1
CARSLTDTSTEAFF
TGTGCCAGGAGCTTGACAGACACGAGCACTGAAGCTTTCTTT
>TRBD1|.|TRBV11-2|TRBJ2-1
CANSLGPGGVLYEQFF
TGTGCCAACAGCTTAGGCCCAGGGGGAGTCCTCTATGAGCAGTTCTTC
>.|.|TRBV4-3|TRBJ1-2
CASSQDQSNYHYTF
TGCGCCAGCAGCCAAGATCAATCTAACTATCACTACACCTTC
>.|.|TRBV4-3|TRBJ2-3
CASIHETGGTDTQYF
TGCGCCAGTATCCACGAGACAGGTGGCACAGATACGCAGTATTTT
>TRBD2|.|TRBV4-3|TRBJ2-1
CASSQEASGSSYDEQFF
TGCGCCAGCAGCCAAGAGGCTAGCGGAAGCTCCTACGATGAGCAGTTCTTT
>.|.|TRBV11-2|TRBJ2-1
CASSPSGHEHFF
TGTGCCAGCAGCCCGTCGGGGCATGAGCACTTCTTC
>TRBD1|many|TRBV12-3/TRBV12-4|TRBJ1-6
CASKGAEFSPLHF
TGTGCCAGCAAGGGGGCGGAGTTTTCACCCCTCCACTTT
>.|.|TRBV11-3|TRBJ1-1
CASNTRDGQLRIEAFF
TGTGCCAGCAACACCCGGGACGGACAATTGAGAATTGAAGCTTTCTTT
>TRBD1|once|TRBV4-3|TRBJ1-2
CASSQGGTGVHYGYTF
TGCGCCAGCAGCCAAGGCGGGACAGGGGTTCACTATGGCTACACCTTC
>.|.|TRBV20-1|TRBJ2-2
CSARATERDTGELFF
TGCAGTGCTAGGGCCACAGAGCGGGACACCGGAGAGCTGTTTTTT
>TRBD1|.|TRBV11-2|TRBJ1-3
CASSFRGTAVFGHTIYF
TGTGCCAGCAGCTTCCGCGGGACAGCGGTCTTTGGACACACAATATATTTT
>.|.|TRBV13|TRBJ2-1
CASSPRGLPWDGQFF
TGTGCCAGCAGCCCCCGGGGCTTACCTTGGGATGGGCAGTTCTTC
>TRBD1|.|TRBV29-1|TRBJ2-1
CSVHRGQIEGNEQFF
TGCAGCGTCCACCGGGGACAGATCGAGGGGAATGAGCAGTTCTTC
>.|.|TRBV20-1|TRBJ2-4
CSAISSREGINIQYF
TGCAGTGCTATTAGTAGCAGGGAAGGGATAAACATTCAGTACTTC
>.|many|TRBV6-6|TRBJ2-3
CASSNRGEASDTQYF
TGTGCCAGCAGTAATAGGGGGGAGGCGTCAGATACGCAGTATTTT
>TRBD2|.|TRBV6-5|TRBJ2-3
CAGNVAGSSTDTQYF
TGTGCCGGCAATGTAGCGGGATCTAGTACAGATACGCAGTATTTT
>.|.|TRBV20-1|TRBJ2-7
CSAAALSTYEQYF
TGCAGTGCCGCTGCCCTGTCGACCTACGAACAGTACTTC
>.|.|TRBV6-1|TRBJ2-3
CASSESIKRQYF
TGTGCCAGCAGTGAGTCCATTAAGAGGCAGTATTTT
>.|once|TRBV11-2|TRBJ2-2
CACSRDGGHTGELFF
TGTGCCTGCAGCCGGGACGGGGGGCACACCGGGGAGCTGTTTTTT
>.|.|TRBV20-1|TRBJ2-7
CSAGDPSVSFTHEQYF
TGCAGTGCTGGAGACCCTAGCGTGAGCTTTACCCACGAGCAGTACTTC
>.|.|TRBV11-2|TRBJ2-7
CASSWERGAYEQYF
TGTGCCAGCAGTTGGGAGCGTGGAGCATACGAGCAGTACTTC
>.|.|TRBV28|TRBJ2-7
CASIDGITCEQYF
TGTGCCAGCATAGACGGGATTACCTGCGAACAGTACTTC
>.|many|TRBV24-1|TRBJ2-5
CATSGPFLETQYF
TGTGCCACCAGTGGACCCTTCCTAGAGACCCAGTACTTC
>.|few|TRBV11-2|TRBJ2-5
CASSAGTFQETQYF
TGTGCCAGCAGCGCAGGGACTTTCCAAGAGACCCAGTACTTT
>TRBD1|.|TRBV6-5|TRBJ1-5
CTSRETLDREVTHF
TGTACCAGCAGAGAGACTCTGGACAGGGAGGTAACGCATTTT
>.|.|TRBV6-5|TRBJ2-7
CASSSGGGGSEHYF
TGTGCCAGCAGTTCGGGGGGCGGTGGGAGCGAGCATTACTTC
>.|.|TRBV6-1|TRBJ1-5
CASSEGKTAGAISQHF
TGTGCCAGCAGTGAGGGTAAGACGGCGGGAGCAATCAGCCAGCATTTT
>TRBD1|.|TRBV20-1|TRBJ2-2
CSALPGGQGRESNTRELFF
TGCAGTGCTCTCCCAGGGGGACAGGGGAGGGAATCGAACACCCGGGAGCTGTTTTTT
>.|.|TRBV4-2|TRBJ1-1
CASSQEGGTWPTEAFF
TGTGCCAGCAGTCAAGAAGGCGGGACATGGCCCACTGAAGCTTTCTTT
>.|many|TRBV6-5|TRBJ2-7
CASSSSLGEQYF
TGTGCCAGCAGTTCCTCGCTGGGCGAGCAGTACTTC
>TRBD1|.|TRBV11-2|TRBJ1-1
CACSPWDSQYTEAFF
TGTGCCTGCAGCCCTTGGGACAGTCAGTACACTGAAGCTTTCTTT
>TRBD2|few|TRBV5-1|TRBJ2-2
CASSPGTSWTGELFF
TGCGCCAGCAGCCCCGGGACTAGCTGGACCGGGGAGCTGTTTTTT